This TCR beta chain was retrieved from a study of blood T cell repertoires in COVID-19. Study-wide context: Italy, Spain and the United States were the sources of the convalescent and acute COVID-19 samples. T cells, B-cell-depleted T cells, or PBMCs provided the cDNA or gDNA that served as material.

Original data processing: Estimation of nucleated cell counts was performed using reference gene primer amplification. TCRdb's copy holds only in-frame clones and misses some; the assay was immunoSEQ multiplex PCR. The V and J calls and the clone size are those of that table, but D and trimming were determined from the DNA. The sample carries approximately 390,000 clones, around 87% recorded once. CDR1 and CDR2 (germline): SGHTA, FQGTGA. Trimming shortened V by 5 bases and J by 4 bases, and 11 bases separated the two germline ends. This CDR3 is built from 14 residues. On this clone itself: The sample contains more than one DNA sequence encoding this CDR3.

The sample was peripheral blood. The chain employs TRBV7-3 and TRBJ2-2; D is possibly TRBD1 (7 bases). This TCR came from a woman in her fifties or sixties with COVID-19, enrolled during active disease. The CDR3 loop reads CASSQGGPTGELFF. Here the CDR3 DNA reads TGTGCCAGCAGCCAGGGGGGACCCACCGGGGAGCTGTTTTTT.